The 22 T cell receptor beta chains listed next were all sequenced from one sample in a study of blood T cell repertoires in COVID-19. Sequencing used immunoSEQ multiplex PCR; TCRdb keeps in-frame clones, though not all of them. This sample has approximately 150,000 clones; around 87% occur once, and the top ten carry 11%. The sample was PBMCs or T cells enriched from blood (not recorded which). The receptors were gathered from a man aged 60 to 69 who had recovered from COVID-19.

This clone was recorded only once. The J gene is TRBJ2-2, the V gene TRBV27; D possibly corresponds to TRBD1 (7 bases). CDR1 is MNHEY, CDR2 SMNVEV, per germline (reference sequence). Between the trimmed V and J ends, which lost 6 bases and 2 bases, there was a span of 31 bases. The CDR3 covers 21 residues. The CDR3 loop is CASSPTGTAVFGRPNTGELFF. The CDR3 DNA sequence: TGTGCCAGCAGCCCGACCGGGACAGCGGTCTTCGGGAGACCTAACACCGGGGAGCTGTTTTTT.

The chain couples TRBV27 to TRBJ2-7, with 10 bases aligning to TRBD1. This CDR3 region has 15 residues. Germline V CDR1 and CDR2: MNHEY, SMNVEV (reference sequence). Trimming removed 6 bases from V and 1 base from J; junction bases left unmatched: 6. CDR3 sequence: CASSLGDRGSYEQYF. The CDR3 DNA is TGTGCCAGCAGCCTTGGGGACAGGGGTTCCTACGAGCAGTACTTC.

The J gene is TRBJ1-2, the V gene TRBV2, with TRBD1 matching over 11 bases. Germline values: CDR1 SNHLY, CDR2 FYNNEI. After removal of 2 bases from V and 7 bases from J, the junction contained 6 bases not matched to a gene. The CDR3 totals 15 residues. The CDR3 spells CASSELGQGVVGYTF. CDR3 coding DNA: TGTGCCAGCAGTGAACTGGGACAGGGGGTCGTTGGCTACACCTTC. Full variable domain (rest looked up from reference TRBV2 and TRBJ1-2): EPEVTQTPSHQVTQMGQEVILRCVPISNHLYFYWYRQILGQKVEFLVSFYNNEISEKSEIFDDQFSVERPDGSNFTLKIRSTKLEDSAMYFCASSELGQGVVGYTFGSGTRLTVV.

This clone was found a few times. The genes are TRBV13 and TRBJ1-1, with D perhaps TRBD1 (5 bases). Trimming shortened V by 5 bases and J by 0 bases, and 10 bases separated the two germline ends. Germline loops: CDR1 PRHDT, CDR2 FYEKMQ (reference sequence). There are 14 residues in the CDR3. CDR3 residues: CASSRQPLNTEAFF. The CDR3 nucleotides read TGTGCCAGCAGCAGACAGCCTTTGAACACTGAAGCTTTCTTT.

V is TRBV6-1 and J is TRBJ2-1, with D unresolved. V lost 0 bases and J lost 13, with 13 bases in between. Germline lookup yields CDR1 MNHNS and CDR2 SASEGT. The CDR3 length is 13 residues. CDR3 sequence (DNA): TGTGCCAGCAGTGAAGCGGGTAGCCGGTTACAGTTCTTC. Its protein is CASSEAGSRLQFF.

The chain combines TRBV6-5 with TRBJ2-7; D not certain. Germline-derived CDR1 and CDR2 are MNHEY and SVGAGI. Between the trimmed V and J ends, which lost 5 bases and 0 bases, there was a span of 5 bases. The length of the CDR3 is 12 residues. The CDR3 DNA reads TGTGCCAGCAGTCCGAGCTCCTACGAGCAGTACTTC. This gives the protein CASSPSSYEQYF.

CDR3 bases: TGTGCCAGCAGCCAAGACCGGGGTATTCAGCCCCAGCATTTT. Protein: CASSQDRGIQPQHF. The chain couples TRBV4-2 to TRBJ1-5, with no clear D. Germline V gene lookup returns CDR1 LGHNA and CDR2 YNFKEQ. The CDR3 runs to 14 residues. V dropped 0 bases and J dropped 6 bases, with 9 bases sitting between them.

The chain carries TRBV3-1 (or the pseudogene TRBV3-2) and TRBJ2-3; 10 nucleotides match TRBD2. The CDR3 length is 17 residues. Germline V gene lookup returns CDR1 LGHDT and CDR2 YNNKEL (reference sequence). Trimming cost V 5 bases and J 1 base; bases outside gene matches: 9. For the CDR3, the DNA is TGTGCCAGCAGCTACCGGACTAGCGGCCTCCGCACAGATACGCAGTATTTT. This gives the protein CASSYRTSGLRTDTQYF.

The rearrangement links TRBV18 to TRBJ1-5, with 7 bases lining up with TRBD1. The CDR3 covers 15 residues. With V trimmed by 5 bases and J by 5 bases, 9 bases remained unmatched. The germline CDR1 and CDR2 sequences are KGHSH and LQKENI. The CDR3 nucleotides are TGTGCCAGCTCATTACAGGGGAATGGGGATCAGCCCCAGCATTTT. Amino acids: CASSLQGNGDQPQHF.

V gene TRBV19 combines with J gene TRBJ1-5; D not resolved. The V gene lost 5 bases and the J gene lost 4 bases, with 6 bases spanning the gap. CDR3 length equals 12 residues. Germline CDR1 reads LNHDA; CDR2 reads SQIVND (reference sequence). In nucleotides, the CDR3 is TGTGCCAGTAGTGGCAGGAATCAGCCCCAGCATTTT. This gives the protein CASSGRNQPQHF.

J is TRBJ1-5 and V is TRBV6-5, with TRBD1 matching over 8 bases. After removal of 5 bases from V and 2 bases from J, the junction contained 2 bases not matched to a gene. Germline CDR1 and CDR2: MNHEY and SVGAGI. This CDR3 region has 14 residues. CDR3 coding DNA: TGTGCCAGCAGTCAGACAGGGGGCAATCAGCCCCAGCATTTT. Its translation: CASSQTGGNQPQHF.

The J gene is TRBJ1-6, the V gene TRBV4-1, with D uncertain. The CDR3 loop spans 12 amino acids. Germline values: CDR1 MGHRA, CDR2 YSYEKL. With 1 base removed from V and 12 bases from J, the gap between germline ends came to 7 bases. CDR3 residues: CASSQVGEPLHF. CDR3 bases: TGCGCCAGCAGCCAAGTAGGAGAACCCCTCCACTTT.

CDR3 coding DNA: TGTGCCAGCTCACCTCGCGCAACCCCCGATGAGCAGTTCTTC. This encodes CASSPRATPDEQFF. The rearrangement joins TRBV18 to TRBJ2-1; D gene unclear. CDR1 is KGHSH and CDR2 is LQKENI in the germline V gene. The CDR3 totals 14 residues. The ends were cut back, 3 bases at V and 8 bases at J, with 14 bases in the middle.

This clone was found once. The CDR3 nucleotides read TGTGCCAGCAGTCCCCGACTAGCGGGGGGACGAGATACGCAGTATTTT. Protein sequence: CASSPRLAGGRDTQYF. The chain couples TRBV2 to TRBJ2-3, with 13 nucleotides matching TRBD2. The V gene end was trimmed by 5 bases and the J gene end by 5 bases; junction bases not matched to a gene: 7. Germline values: CDR1 SNHLY, CDR2 FYNNEI. The length of the CDR3 is 16 residues.

The chain couples TRBV27 to TRBJ1-3, with D possibly TRBD1 on 5 matching bases. This CDR3 has 14 residues. Germline CDR1 is MNHEY and CDR2 is SMNVEV (reference sequence). V lost 5 bases and J lost 8, with 16 bases in between. The CDR3 here is CASSPGRGADTIYF. CDR3 nucleotides: TGTGCCAGCAGTCCAGGGAGGGGTGCGGACACCATATATTTT.

J is TRBJ2-7 and V is TRBV3-1 (or the pseudogene TRBV3-2), with 10 bases lining up with TRBD1. The CDR3 spans 15 residues. Germline CDR1 LGHDT, CDR2 YNNKEL (reference sequence). The J segment lost 5 bases and the V segment lost 4 bases, leaving 8 bases of the junction unmatched. CDR3 residues: CASSLNRDRGHEQYF. CDR3 DNA: TGTGCCAGCAGCCTAAACCGGGACAGGGGACACGAGCAGTACTTC.

This chain links TRBV5-5 with TRBJ1-2, with D hard to call. Trimming removed 2 bases from V and 3 bases from J, with 14 bases in between. The CDR3 loop spans 15 amino acids. The germline V gene encodes CDR1 SGHKS and CDR2 YYEKEE (reference sequence). CDR3 bases: TGTGCCAGCAGCTTCCAGGTTGTAGTCGACTATGGCTACACCTTC. It encodes CASSFQVVVDYGYTF.

The gene calls are TRBV6-2 or TRBV6-3 and TRBJ2-1; no definite D call. CDR3 length: 14 residues. Germline CDR1 reads MNHEY; CDR2 reads SVGEGT. With 4 bases removed from V and 8 bases from J, the gap between germline ends came to 15 bases. The CDR3 DNA reads as TGTGCCAGCAGTTCCCGGTCCCCGCGCTATGAGCAGTTCTTC. As protein: CASSSRSPRYEQFF.

The genes are TRBV3-1 (or the pseudogene TRBV3-2) and TRBJ2-3; the match to TRBD2 covers 14 bases. V trimming: 1 base; J trimming: 2 bases; junction bases outside the gene matches: 2. Germline assignment: CDR1 LGHDT and CDR2 YNNKEL (reference sequence). The CDR3 covers 17 residues. The CDR3: CASSQGTSGRITDTQYF. CDR3 DNA: TGTGCCAGCAGCCAAGGGACTAGCGGGAGGATCACAGATACGCAGTATTTT.

CDR3 DNA sequence: TGTGCCAGCAGCCCCGAGCTTTTACTAAGCTCCTACGAGCAGTACTTC. It codes for CASSPELLLSSYEQYF. The V gene is TRBV5-4, the J gene TRBJ2-7, with no clear D. The CDR3 extends over 16 amino acids. CDR1 is SGHNT and CDR2 is YYREEE in the germline V gene (reference sequence). The V gene lost 4 bases and the J gene lost 0 bases, with 17 bases spanning the gap.

The gene calls are TRBV6-5 and TRBJ2-5; D is unclear. The germline V and J ends were trimmed by 6 bases and 1 base, with 9 bases remaining between them. The CDR3 totals 13 residues. CDR1 MNHEY and CDR2 SVGAGI come from the germline V gene. CDR3 DNA: TGTGCCAGCAGGGTGGGCAGCCAAGAGACCCAGTACTTC. Protein product: CASRVGSQETQYF.

This clone was observed a single time. The V and J genes are TRBV12-3 or TRBV12-4 and TRBJ2-7; tentatively, D is TRBD1 (5 bases). Trimming took 1 base from V and 3 from J, leaving 7 bases between them. The CDR3 covers 13 residues. CDR3 region: CASSLGQNYEQYF. The CDR3, as DNA: TGTGCCAGCAGTTTAGGACAGAACTACGAGCAGTACTTC.